This T cell receptor (beta chain) is drawn from a study of blood T cell repertoires in COVID-19. Across the whole study: Sites in the United States, Italy and Spain provided acute and convalescent COVID-19 samples. The cDNA or gDNA used as material had been derived from T cells, B-cell-depleted T cells, or PBMCs.

Trimming took off 5 bases at V and 2 bases at J, with 19 bases between the two ends. Germline CDR1 LNHDA, CDR2 SQIVND (reference sequence). CDR3 length equals 17 residues. The method was immunoSEQ multiplex PCR; TCRdb's version includes in-frame clones alone and lacks a portion of them. The sample lists about 140,000 clones, 70% to 90% occurring once. The chain joins TRBV19 to TRBJ2-1; maybe TRBD2 (5 bases). The TCR sequence derives from a middle-aged man who had recovered from COVID-19. The sequencing input was PBMCs or T cells enriched from blood (not recorded which). CDR3 in amino acids: CASSHTGERKPYNEQFF. CDR3 DNA: TGTGCCAGTAGTCACACCGGCGAGCGGAAGCCCTACAATGAGCAGTTCTTC.